This TCR beta chain is from a study of radiation and T cells in renal cell carcinoma. Libraries were prepared by immunoSEQ multiplex PCR; TCRdb keeps only in-frame clonotypes and omits some of them. Of about 120,000 clones in the sample, about four fifths were seen once. Stated time point: blood 2 weeks post-SBRT. Treatment indicated: 15 Gy SBRT to primary tumor, nephrectomy 4 weeks later. Blood was sampled at baseline, 2 weeks and 4 weeks after SBRT. V trimming: 4 bases; J trimming: 6 bases; junction bases outside the gene matches: 6. Germline V lookup: CDR1 SGHTA, CDR2 FQGNSA. The CDR3 covers 15 residues.

The sequences come from blood, collected from a patient whose treatment included radiotherapy and nephrectomy. The chain employs TRBV7-2 and TRBJ2-2, with 9 nucleotides matching TRBD2. The TCR originated in a man over 45 with renal cell carcinoma. The CDR3: CASSYRRGGPGELFF. The CDR3 DNA reads TGTGCCAGCAGCTACCGGCGGGGGGGCCCCGGGGAGCTGTTTTTT.